Shown below are 5 T cell receptor beta chains from a single sample sequenced in a study of blood T cell repertoires in COVID-19 (dated by TCRdb to about 2020). The library was obtained by the immunoSEQ multiplex PCR assay. The table comes from immuneACCESS by way of TCRdb, which keeps in-frame sequences with V and J called. Part of the clones is missing from these tables; in studies checked, under half for an unresolved V gene and the rest for unknown reasons. The sample table holds roughly 150,000 clones, of which about four fifths were seen once. The ten largest clones take up 10% to 15% of the sample. The sample taken for sequencing was peripheral blood. The source of these receptors is an older man who had recovered from COVID-19.

This chain joins TRBV7-2 and TRBJ1-5; possible D gene TRBD1, 5 bases. Germline V gene data show CDR1 as SGHTA and CDR2 as FQGNSA. Trimming stripped 1 base from V and 3 bases from J, with 10 bases between. This CDR3 contains 15 residues. The CDR3 coding sequence is TGTGCCAGCAGCTTAGGACAGACCTTCAATCAGCCCCAGCATTTT. Encoded protein: CASSLGQTFNQPQHF.

This clone was observed once. The V and J genes are TRBV6-5 and TRBJ2-2, with D tentatively TRBD2 (6 bases). Trimming took off 2 bases at V and 6 bases at J, with 16 bases between the two ends. This CDR3 spans 16 amino acids. In germline, CDR1 is MNHEY, CDR2 SVGAGI. In DNA, the CDR3 is TGTGCCAGCAGTTACCGCCTGACTAGAAACCCCGGGGAGCTGTTTTTT. Encoded protein: CASSYRLTRNPGELFF.

The genes are TRBV11-2 and TRBJ2-5; weak D call: TRBD2 (6 bases). The germline V and J ends were trimmed by 5 bases and 5 bases, with 21 bases remaining between them. The germline gives CDR1 SGHAT, CDR2 FQNNGV. CDR3 size: 16 residues. DNA of the CDR3: TGTGCCAGCAGCCTCTTCCCTCCGGAGGGCGTGGAGACCCAGTACTTC. Translated: CASSLFPPEGVETQYF.

This chain joins TRBV18 and TRBJ1-1; 9 bases line up with TRBD1. The CDR3 totals 15 residues. V was pared by 4 bases and J by 8 bases, with 11 bases of the junction left unmatched. Looked up from germline, CDR1 is KGHSH and CDR2 is LQKENI. CDR3 region: CASSRSGTGNWEAFF. In nucleotides, the CDR3 is TGTGCCAGCTCACGTTCCGGGACAGGGAATTGGGAAGCTTTCTTT.

This clone turned up a few times. The chain is built from TRBV9 and TRBJ2-3; 13 nucleotides match TRBD2. With 0 bases clipped from V and 6 bases from J, the junction kept 4 bases outside the gene matches. Germline CDR1 is SGDLS and CDR2 is YYNGEE. This CDR3 contains 16 residues. The CDR3 DNA reads as TGTGCCAGCAGCGTAGAGGGGACTAGCGGGATCGATACGCAGTATTTT. Translating gives CASSVEGTSGIDTQYF.